The T cell receptor (beta chain) described here comes from a study of blood T cell repertoires in COVID-19. The germline gives CDR1 LNHDA, CDR2 SQIVND (reference sequence). The CDR3 length is 13 residues. V was clipped by 5 bases and J by 9 bases, with 11 bases between them. TCRdb's copy holds only in-frame clones and misses some; the assay was immunoSEQ multiplex PCR. The sample lists around 100,000 clones, approximately 88% occurring once. This rearrangement joins TRBV19 to TRBJ1-6; D is perhaps TRBD1 (5 bases). The sequenced sample consisted of peripheral blood. This TCR was sampled from a man older than 75 with acute or convalescent COVID-19. CDR3 in amino acids: CASSPRQISPLHF. DNA for the CDR3: TGTGCCAGTAGTCCAAGACAGATTTCACCCCTCCACTTT.